This T cell receptor beta chain was documented in a study of monozygotic twins with inflammatory bowel disease. Study-level points and caveats: With others, IBD patients shared fewer clonotypes than healthy twins did, especially with disease activity.

Each TCR library consumed 3,000 to 3,500 ng of total RNA. Investigators made cDNA in eight separate reactions per sample. Reanalyzing the 5' RACE reads, TCRdb keeps one entry per CDR3 protein, without DNA. This sample contains 300,000 to 450,000 distinct CDR3 sequences. The CDR3 extends over 17 amino acids. Germline V CDR1 and CDR2: MGHRA, YSYEKL. To note about this clonotype: Antigen: not known.

The V call is TRBV4-1, the J call TRBJ2-5; TCRdb indicates TRBD2, and absent DNA this call remains unverified. The clonotype was recovered from a human donor with ulcerative colitis or Crohn's disease, or a healthy co-twin of an affected twin (not recorded which). Specimen: blood. CDR3 loop: CASSQSPTSGGQGTQYF.